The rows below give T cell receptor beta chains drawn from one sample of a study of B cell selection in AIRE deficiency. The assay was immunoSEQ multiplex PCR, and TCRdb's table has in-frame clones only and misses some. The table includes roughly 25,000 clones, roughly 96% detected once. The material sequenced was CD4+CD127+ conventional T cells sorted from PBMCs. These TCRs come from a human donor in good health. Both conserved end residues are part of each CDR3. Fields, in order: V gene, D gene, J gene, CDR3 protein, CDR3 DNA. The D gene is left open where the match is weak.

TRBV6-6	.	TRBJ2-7	CASSSRDTVYEQYF	TGTGCCAGCAGTTCCCGGGACACAGTCTACGAGCAGTACTTC
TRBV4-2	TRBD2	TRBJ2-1	CASSQILAEYNEQFF	TGTGCCAGCAGCCAGATCCTAGCGGAGTACAATGAGCAGTTCTTC
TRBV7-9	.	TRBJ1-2	CASSPAIRGRGYGYTF	TGTGCCAGCAGCCCAGCTATTAGGGGCCGCGGGTATGGCTACACCTTC
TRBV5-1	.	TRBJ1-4	CASSWARGSNEKLFF	TGCGCCAGCAGCTGGGCCAGGGGCTCTAATGAAAAACTGTTTTTT
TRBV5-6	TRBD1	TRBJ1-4	CASSLRQGPNEKLFF	TGTGCCAGCAGCCTCCGACAGGGTCCTAATGAAAAACTGTTTTTT
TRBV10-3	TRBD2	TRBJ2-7	CATGLAGGPKQYF	TGTGCCACGGGACTAGCGGGAGGGCCTAAGCAGTACTTC
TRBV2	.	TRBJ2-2	CASKWTANTGELFF	TGTGCCAGCAAGTGGACAGCGAACACCGGGGAGCTGTTTTTT
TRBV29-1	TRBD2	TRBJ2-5	CSVTRVAGVETQYF	TGCAGCGTGACCAGGGTAGCGGGAGTGGAGACCCAGTACTTC
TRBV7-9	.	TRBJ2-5	CASSLVDAVTQYF	TGTGCCAGCAGCTTAGTGGATGCAGTGACCCAGTACTTC
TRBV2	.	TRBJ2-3	CASSGAGTSTDTQYF	TGTGCCAGCAGTGGGGCAGGGACTAGCACAGATACGCAGTATTTT
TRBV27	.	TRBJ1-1	CASSSVRAGDTEAFF	TGTGCCAGCAGTTCGGTGCGGGCAGGGGACACTGAAGCTTTCTTT
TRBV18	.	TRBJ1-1	CASSPEGGTEAFF	TGTGCCAGCTCACCAGAGGGGGGGACTGAAGCTTTCTTT
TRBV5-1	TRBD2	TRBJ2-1	CASSPGLAGYNEQFF	TGCGCCAGCAGCCCGGGACTAGCGGGATACAATGAGCAGTTCTTC
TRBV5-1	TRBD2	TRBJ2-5	CASSPTGLAGAGRRETQYF	TGCGCCAGCAGCCCTACCGGACTAGCGGGGGCTGGGAGACGAGAGACCCAGTACTTC
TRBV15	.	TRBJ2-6	CATSKKGLNWALGANVLTF	TGTGCCACCAGCAAAAAAGGACTGAACTGGGCACTTGGGGCCAACGTCCTGACTTTC